This TCR beta chain emerged from a study of blood T cell repertoires in COVID-19. Looking at the study overall: PBMCs, B-cell-depleted T cells, or T cells provided the cDNA or gDNA that made up the material.

Germline V gene sequence: CDR1 MNHEY, CDR2 SVGAGI. There are 15 residues in the CDR3. V lost 10 bases, J lost 0 bases, and 13 bases lay in between. Repertoires were generated with immunoSEQ multiplex PCR, while TCRdb's copy carries only in-frame clones and drops some. This sample has tens of thousands of clones, with 82% found just once. This receptor was identified in a woman older than 75 with acute or convalescent COVID-19. The sample comprised peripheral blood. The chain uses TRBV6-5 and TRBJ2-6, with D possibly matching TRBD1 (6 bases). This chain's CDR3 is CATRQELSGANVLTF. CDR3 bases: TGTGCCACCCGACAGGAGCTCTCTGGGGCCAACGTCCTGACTTTC.